Below are 10 T cell receptor beta chains sequenced from a single sample in a study of T cells in Graves' hyperthyroidism and ophthalmopathy. RNA transcripts were the template for amplifying TCR beta CDR3 regions. TCR CDR3 underwent first-round RT-PCR with the HTBI primer set. TCRdb re-called the multiplex PCR reads with MiXCR, one entry per CDR3 protein. The profile shows hundreds of thousands of distinct CDR3 sequences, approximately 13% of them singletons. The sequenced material came from blood. Every receptor here comes from a woman aged 25 to 39 with Graves' hyperthyroidism that later progressed to Graves' ophthalmopathy.

This clonotype was seen a few times. The chain is built from TRBV11-3 and TRBJ1-2; 7 bases agree with TRBD1. Germline assignment: CDR1 SGHNT and CDR2 YENEEA. V lost 4 bases, J lost 4 bases, and 6 bases stayed unmatched. CDR3 length: 14 amino acids. The DNA for the CDR3 is TGTGCCAGCAGCTCGACGACAGGGCTCTATGGCTACACCTTC. This sequence encodes CASSSTTGLYGYTF.

This clonotype was seen a handful of times. J is TRBJ1-1 and V is TRBV6-5; TRBD1 matches 8 bases. The V and J ends lost 2 bases and 2 bases, in that order; junction bases with no gene match: 4. Per germline, CDR1 MNHEY and CDR2 SVGAGI. The CDR3 contains 15 residues. The CDR3 nucleotides read TGTGCCAGCAGTTACGCGGACAGGGTCAACACTGAAGCTTTCTTT. Translating gives CASSYADRVNTEAFF.

Written as DNA, the CDR3 is TGTGCCAGCAGCGCCAGACTAGCGGGAGGCTATGAGCAGTTCTTC. Its translation is CASSARLAGGYEQFF. The chain couples TRBV7-2 to TRBJ2-1; TRBD2 aligns across 13 bases. The CDR3 runs to 15 residues. Germline assignment: CDR1 SGHTA and CDR2 FQGNSA. Unmatched junction bases numbered 6, after V lost 5 bases and J lost 8 bases.

This clonotype was picked up many times. This chain uses TRBV27 with TRBJ1-4; D gene unclear. This CDR3 comprises 12 residues. Trimming removed 5 bases at V and 7 bases at J, with 8 bases between. Germline-derived CDR1 and CDR2 are MNHEY and SMNVEV (reference sequence). The CDR3 nucleotides are TGTGCCAGCAGTACGAATGGTGAAAAACTGTTTTTT. Translation gives CASSTNGEKLFF.

This clonotype occurred a few times. The chain is built from TRBV10-1 and TRBJ1-1; no reliable D call. CDR3 length: 11 residues. Germline CDR1 WNHNN, CDR2 SYGVQD (reference sequence). Trimming removed 5 bases at V and 8 bases at J, with 9 bases between. CDR3 region: CASSSDEEAFF. The CDR3 DNA sequence: TGCGCCAGCAGTTCGGACGAGGAAGCTTTCTTT.

Notes on this clonotype: This sequence may be a read error, since a much larger clone differs from it by one base. The chain employs TRBV28 and TRBJ1-5, with D unclear. The CDR3 is 15 residues long. Trimming removed 8 bases from V and 6 bases from J, with 20 bases in between. Looked up from germline, CDR1 is MDHEN and CDR2 is SYDVKM. The CDR3 loop is CASEEGGARSQPQHF. For the CDR3, the DNA is TGTGCCAGCGAAGAAGGAGGTGCGCGCAGTCAGCCCCAGCATTTT.

Ten or more counts support this clonotype. The chain uses TRBV19 and TRBJ2-7; 8 positions agree with TRBD2. This CDR3 has 14 amino acids. The V and J ends lost 9 bases and 4 bases, in that order; junction bases with no gene match: 11. Germline V gives CDR1 LNHDA, CDR2 SQIVND (reference sequence). CDR3 region: CASRLGSGSYEQYF. DNA of the CDR3: TGTGCCAGCCGCCTTGGGAGCGGGAGTTACGAGCAGTACTTC.

Many counts were recorded for this clonotype. The chain couples TRBV12-3 or TRBV12-4 to TRBJ2-1; 7 nucleotides align to TRBD2. The CDR3 is 15 amino acids. V lost 3 bases and J lost 5; bases outside the gene matches: 7. The CDR3 DNA sequence: TGTGCCAGCAGTTTGGCGGGAGTGGTAAACAATGAGCAGTTCTTC. As protein: CASSLAGVVNNEQFF.

This clonotype was seen a few times. The chain has TRBV27 and TRBJ2-1, with 8 bases identical to TRBD2. Trimming cost V 7 bases and J 6 bases; bases outside gene matches: 5. The CDR3 totals 13 residues. Germline CDR1 is MNHEY and CDR2 is SMNVEV (reference sequence). CDR3: CASTVAGSNEQFF. The CDR3 DNA follows: TGTGCCAGCACCGTAGCGGGAAGCAATGAGCAGTTCTTC.

In this sample, this clonotype turned up a few times. The chain recombines TRBV5-6 with TRBJ2-7, with D perhaps matching TRBD2 (5 bases). This CDR3 is built from 13 residues. V lost 5 bases and J 7 bases, leaving 16 bases between the germline ends. Per the germline V gene, CDR1 is SGHDT and CDR2 is YYEEEE. The CDR3 here is CASRRDRTGEQYF. Written as DNA, the CDR3 is TGTGCCAGCAGGCGCGATAGGACTGGAGAGCAGTACTTC.